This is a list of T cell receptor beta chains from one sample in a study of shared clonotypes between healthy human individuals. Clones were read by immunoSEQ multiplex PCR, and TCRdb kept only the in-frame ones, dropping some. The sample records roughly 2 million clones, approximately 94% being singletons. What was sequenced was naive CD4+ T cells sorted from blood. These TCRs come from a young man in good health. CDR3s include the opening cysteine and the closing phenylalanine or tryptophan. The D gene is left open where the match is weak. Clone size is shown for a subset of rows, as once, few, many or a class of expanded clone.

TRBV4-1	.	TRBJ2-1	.	TGCGCCAGCAGCCAATTCTTAGTGGGGGGACCCCCCCGGCACAATGAGCAGTTCTTC	CASSQFLVGGPPRHNEQFF
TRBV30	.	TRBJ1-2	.	TGTGCCTGGAACCCTAAGGGCGGACATGGCTACACCTTC	CAWNPKGGHGYTF
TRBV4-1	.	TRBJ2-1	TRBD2	TGCGCCAGCAGCCATCGCATAGCGGGGGGGCCTCGTGGCAATGAGCAGTTCTTC	CASSHRIAGGPRGNEQFF
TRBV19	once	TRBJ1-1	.	TGTGCCAGTAGTATAGCCTCGACGAGGAACACTGAAGCTTTCTTT	CASSIASTRNTEAFF
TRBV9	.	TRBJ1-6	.	TGTGCCAGCAGCGAGATGGGGGCCCCTAATTCACCCCTCCACTTT	CASSEMGAPNSPLHF
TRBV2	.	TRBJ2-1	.	TGTGCCAGCAGGGCCCCGGGGGGCGGGGGCCTTAGCTCCTACAATGAGCAGTTCTTC	CASRAPGGGGLSSYNEQFF
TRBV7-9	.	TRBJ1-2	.	TGTGCCAGCAGCTTAGTGTTAGGGAGCGGATCCAATGGCTACACCTTC	CASSLVLGSGSNGYTF
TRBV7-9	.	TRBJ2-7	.	TGTGCCAGCAGCTTTGAGGACGAGCAGTACTTC	CASSFEDEQYF
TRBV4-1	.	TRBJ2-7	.	TGCGCCAGCAGCCTTTCCGTCTCCTACGAGCAGTACTTC	CASSLSVSYEQYF
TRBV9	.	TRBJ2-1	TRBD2	TGTGCCAGCAGTTTAGCGGGGGGGCCGGGAAATGAGCAGTTCTTC	CASSLAGGPGNEQFF
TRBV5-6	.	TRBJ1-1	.	TGTGCCAGCAGAGGGAAGGCATGGAACACTGAAGCTTTCTTT	CASRGKAWNTEAFF
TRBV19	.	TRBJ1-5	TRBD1	TGTGCCAGTAGTATTGACAGGGTCAACAATCAGCCCCAGCATTTT	CASSIDRVNNQPQHF
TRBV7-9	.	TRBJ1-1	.	TGTGCCAGCAGCGGAAACGGGGTCGGGGCTTTCTTT	CASSGNGVGAFF
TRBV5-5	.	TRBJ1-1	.	TGTGCCAGCAGCTCGGGAATCTTTGCGAACACTGAAGCTTTCTTT	CASSSGIFANTEAFF
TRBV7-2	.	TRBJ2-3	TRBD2	TGTGCCAGCAGCTCGACTAGCGGGGCTAGCACAGATACGCAGTATTTT	CASSSTSGASTDTQYF
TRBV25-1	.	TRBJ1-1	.	TGTGCCAGCAGTGAAGGTTGGGCGAACACTGAAGCTTTCTTT	CASSEGWANTEAFF
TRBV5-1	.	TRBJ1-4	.	TGCGCCAGCAGCCCTGGTGGAGGGGGTGCAACTAATGAAAAACTGTTTTTT	CASSPGGGGATNEKLFF